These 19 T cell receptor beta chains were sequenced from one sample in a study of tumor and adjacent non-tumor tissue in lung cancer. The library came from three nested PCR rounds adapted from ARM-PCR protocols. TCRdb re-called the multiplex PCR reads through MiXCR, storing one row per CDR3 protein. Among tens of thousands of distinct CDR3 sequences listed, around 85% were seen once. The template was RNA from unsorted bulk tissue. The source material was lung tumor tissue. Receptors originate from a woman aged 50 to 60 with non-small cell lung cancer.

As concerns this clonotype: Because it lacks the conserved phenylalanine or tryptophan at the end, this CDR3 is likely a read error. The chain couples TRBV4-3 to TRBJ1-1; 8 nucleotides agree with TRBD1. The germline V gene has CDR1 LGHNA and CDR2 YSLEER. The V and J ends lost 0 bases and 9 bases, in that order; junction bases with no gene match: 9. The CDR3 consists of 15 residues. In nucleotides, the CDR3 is TGCGCCAGCAGCCAAGACCATACGGACAGGGTCAAAGCTTTCTTG. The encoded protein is CASSQDHTDRVKAFL.

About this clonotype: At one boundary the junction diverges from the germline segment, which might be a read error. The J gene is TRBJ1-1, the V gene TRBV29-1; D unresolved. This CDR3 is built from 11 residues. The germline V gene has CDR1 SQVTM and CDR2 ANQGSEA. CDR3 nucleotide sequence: TGCAGGGTTGGTGAGAACACTGAAGCTTCCTTT. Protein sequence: CRVGENTEASF. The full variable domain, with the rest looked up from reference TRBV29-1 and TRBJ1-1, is SAVISQKPSRDICQRGTSLTIQCQVDSQVTMMFWYRQQPGQSLTLIATANQGSEATYESGFVIDKFPISRPNLTFSTLTVSNMSPEDSSIYLCRVGENTEASFGQGTRLTVV.

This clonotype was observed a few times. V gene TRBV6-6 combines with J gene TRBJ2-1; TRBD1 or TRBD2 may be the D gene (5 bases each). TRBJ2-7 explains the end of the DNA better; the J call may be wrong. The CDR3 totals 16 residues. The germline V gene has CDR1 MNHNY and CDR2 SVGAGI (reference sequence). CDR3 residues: CASSSPSGASTNEQYF. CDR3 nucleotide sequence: TGTGCCAGCAGTTCACCCTCCGGGGCTAGTACGAATGAGCAGTACTTC.

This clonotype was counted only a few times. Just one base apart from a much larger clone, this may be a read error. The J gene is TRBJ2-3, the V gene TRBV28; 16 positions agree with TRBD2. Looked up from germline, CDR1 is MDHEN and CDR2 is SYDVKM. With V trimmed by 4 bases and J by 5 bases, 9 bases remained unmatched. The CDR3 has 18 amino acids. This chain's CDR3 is CASSSGTSGRALEDTQYF. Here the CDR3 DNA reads TGTGCCAGCAGTTCCGGGACTAGCGGGAGGGCCCTCGAAGATACGCAGTATTTT.

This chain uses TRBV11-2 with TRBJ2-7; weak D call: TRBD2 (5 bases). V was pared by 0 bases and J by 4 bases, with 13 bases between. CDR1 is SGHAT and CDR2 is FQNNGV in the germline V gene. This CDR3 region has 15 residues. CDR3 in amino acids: CASSLELGSYYEQYF. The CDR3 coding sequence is TGTGCCAGCAGCTTAGAATTAGGGAGCTATTACGAGCAGTACTTC.

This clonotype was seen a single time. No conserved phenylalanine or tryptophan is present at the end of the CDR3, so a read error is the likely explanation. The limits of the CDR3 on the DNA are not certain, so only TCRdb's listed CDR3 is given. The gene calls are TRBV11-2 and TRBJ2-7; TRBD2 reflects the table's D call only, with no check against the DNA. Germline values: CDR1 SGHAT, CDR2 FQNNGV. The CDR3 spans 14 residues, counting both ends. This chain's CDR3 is CASSLLAGGYEQHL.

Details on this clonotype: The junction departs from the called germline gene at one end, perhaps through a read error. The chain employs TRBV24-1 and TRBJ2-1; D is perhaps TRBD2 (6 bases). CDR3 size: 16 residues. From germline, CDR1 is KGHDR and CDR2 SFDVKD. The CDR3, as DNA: TGTGCCACCAGTGATCCCTCCGGGAGAGGTGGCAATGAGCAGCTCTTC. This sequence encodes CATSDPSGRGGNEQLF.

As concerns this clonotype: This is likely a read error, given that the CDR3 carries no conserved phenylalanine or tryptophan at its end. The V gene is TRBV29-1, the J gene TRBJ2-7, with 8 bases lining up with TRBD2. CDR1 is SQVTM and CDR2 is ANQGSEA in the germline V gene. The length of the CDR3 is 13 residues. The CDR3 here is CSVRGREGHEQYL. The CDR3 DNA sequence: TGCAGTGTAAGGGGACGGGAGGGCCACGAGCAGTACTTG.

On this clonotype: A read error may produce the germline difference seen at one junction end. The CDR3 bases are TGTGCCAGCAAGTCCGAGGACTGGTTGAACACTGAAGCTTTCTTC. This gives the protein CASKSEDWLNTEAFF. This sequence joins TRBV11-1 and TRBJ1-1; no definite D call. Germline CDR1 and CDR2: SGHAT and FQDESV (reference sequence). The CDR3 runs to 15 residues.

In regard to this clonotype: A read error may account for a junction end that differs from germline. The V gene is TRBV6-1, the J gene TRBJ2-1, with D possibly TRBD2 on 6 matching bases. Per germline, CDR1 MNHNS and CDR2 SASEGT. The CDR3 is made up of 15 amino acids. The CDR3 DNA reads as TGTGCCAGCAGTGAAGAGGGCGGGACCTACAATGAGCAATTCTTC. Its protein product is CASSEEGGTYNEQFF.

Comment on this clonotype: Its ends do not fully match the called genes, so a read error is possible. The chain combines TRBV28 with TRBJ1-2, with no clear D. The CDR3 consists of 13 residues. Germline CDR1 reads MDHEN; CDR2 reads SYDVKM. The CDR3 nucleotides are TGTACCAGCAGCTTCCGGGGAAGCTATGGCTACACCTTC. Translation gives CTSSFRGSYGYTF.

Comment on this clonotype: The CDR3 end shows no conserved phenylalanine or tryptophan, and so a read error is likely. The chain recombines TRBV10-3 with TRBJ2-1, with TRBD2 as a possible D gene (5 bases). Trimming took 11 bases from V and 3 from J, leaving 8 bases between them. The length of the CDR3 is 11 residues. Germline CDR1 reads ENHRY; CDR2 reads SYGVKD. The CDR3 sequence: CAHGSYNEQFL. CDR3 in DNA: TGTGCCCATGGGAGCTACAATGAGCAGTTCTTG.

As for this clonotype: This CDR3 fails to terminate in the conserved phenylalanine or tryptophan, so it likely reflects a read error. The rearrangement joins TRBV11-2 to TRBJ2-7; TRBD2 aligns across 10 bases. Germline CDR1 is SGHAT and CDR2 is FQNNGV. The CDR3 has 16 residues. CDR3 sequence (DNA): TGTGCCAGCAGGTTAAGAGGACTAGCGGTCTCGGACGAACAGTACTAC. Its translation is CASRLRGLAVSDEQYY.

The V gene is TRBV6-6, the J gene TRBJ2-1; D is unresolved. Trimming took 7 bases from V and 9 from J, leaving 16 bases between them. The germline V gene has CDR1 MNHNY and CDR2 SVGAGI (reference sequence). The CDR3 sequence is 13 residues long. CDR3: CASTQALLSEQFF. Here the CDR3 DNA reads TGTGCCAGCACTCAGGCCCTTCTGAGTGAGCAGTTCTTC.

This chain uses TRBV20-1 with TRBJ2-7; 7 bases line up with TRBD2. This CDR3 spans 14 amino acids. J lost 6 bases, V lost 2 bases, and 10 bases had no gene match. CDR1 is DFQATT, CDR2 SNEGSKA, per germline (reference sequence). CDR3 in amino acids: CSARSRTSGIEQYF. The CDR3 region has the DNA TGCAGTGCTAGATCTAGGACCAGCGGGATCGAGCAGTACTTC.

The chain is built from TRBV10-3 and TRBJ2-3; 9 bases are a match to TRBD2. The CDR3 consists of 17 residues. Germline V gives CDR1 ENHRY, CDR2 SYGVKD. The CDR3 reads CTTARGLAGLEADTQYF. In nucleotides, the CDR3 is TGTACCACCGCCCGGGGGCTAGCGGGACTCGAGGCGGATACGCAGTATTTT.

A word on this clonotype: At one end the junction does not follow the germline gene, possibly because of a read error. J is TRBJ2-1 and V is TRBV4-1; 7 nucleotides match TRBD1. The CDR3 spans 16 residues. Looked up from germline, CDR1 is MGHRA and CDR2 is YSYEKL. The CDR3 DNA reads TGTGCCAGCAGCCACGCTATGCCGACAGGGACGAGCGAGCAGTTCTTC. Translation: CASSHAMPTGTSEQFF.

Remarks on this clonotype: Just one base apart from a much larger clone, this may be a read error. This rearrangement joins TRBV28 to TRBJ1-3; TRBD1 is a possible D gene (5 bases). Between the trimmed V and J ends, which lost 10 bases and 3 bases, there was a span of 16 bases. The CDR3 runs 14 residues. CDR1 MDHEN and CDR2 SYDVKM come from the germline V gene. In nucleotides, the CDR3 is TGTGCCAACAGCCAAGTTGGGGGTGGAAACACCATATATTTT. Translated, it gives CANSQVGGGNTIYF.

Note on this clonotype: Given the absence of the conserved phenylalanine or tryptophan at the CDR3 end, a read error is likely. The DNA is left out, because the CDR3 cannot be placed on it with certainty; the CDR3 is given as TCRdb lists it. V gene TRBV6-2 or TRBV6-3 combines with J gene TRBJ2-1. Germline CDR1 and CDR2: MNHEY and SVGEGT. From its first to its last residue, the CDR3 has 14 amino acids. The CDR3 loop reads CASSRPGPYNEQFL.